These T cell receptor beta chains were read from a single sample in a study of blood T cell repertoires in COVID-19. The table came from immunoSEQ multiplex PCR; TCRdb's copy has only in-frame clones and leaves some out. The repertoire consists of 70,000 or so clones, with more than 75% occurring once and the leading ten covering roughly 15%. The specimen was peripheral blood. The receptors here all came from a human donor in a cohort sampled during active COVID-19. Both conserved end residues are part of each CDR3. Each record gives: J gene, V gene, clone size, D gene, CDR3 protein, CDR3 DNA. A D gene is named only where the DNA matches it firmly. Only some rows state a clone size, as once, few, many or a class for expanded clones.

>TRBJ2-7|TRBV10-2|few|TRBD1
CASSSGQGWEQYF
TGCGCCAGCAGTAGCGGACAGGGCTGGGAGCAGTACTTC
>TRBJ1-1|TRBV4-3|-|-
CASSQDLESVRAFF
TGCGCCAGCAGCCAAGATTTAGAGTCGGTGAGAGCTTTCTTT
>TRBJ2-2|TRBV7-2|once|TRBD1
CASSVQGAGELFF
TGTGCCAGCAGCGTACAGGGGGCAGGGGAGCTGTTTTTT
>TRBJ2-4|TRBV24-1|-|TRBD2
CATSPELAGPPAAQRGKNIQYF
TGTGCCACCAGTCCCGAACTAGCGGGACCCCCAGCCGCGCAGCGGGGCAAAAACATTCAGTACTTC
>TRBJ2-3|TRBV6-1|-|TRBD2
CASSDPLAGAPDTQYF
TGTGCCAGCAGTGATCCCCTAGCGGGAGCGCCAGATACGCAGTATTTT
>TRBJ2-7|TRBV19|-|-
CASSVPFQQGHEQYF
TGTGCCAGTTCCGTCCCCTTTCAACAGGGCCACGAGCAGTACTTC
>TRBJ1-6|TRBV30|-|TRBD1
CAWTYRDRGIGSPLHF
TGTGCCTGGACTTACCGGGACAGGGGAATAGGTTCACCCCTCCACTTT
>TRBJ2-7|TRBV5-8|few|TRBD2
CASSARTSGSYEQYF
TGTGCCAGCAGCGCCAGGACTAGCGGGAGTTACGAGCAGTACTTC
>TRBJ2-7|TRBV28|-|-
CATREEYEQYF
TGTGCCACCCGTGAGGAGTACGAGCAGTACTTC
>TRBJ2-7|TRBV5-4|-|-
CASTPSAGRASEQYF
TGTGCCAGCACCCCCTCGGCGGGACGGGCATCCGAGCAGTACTTC
>TRBJ2-2|TRBV5-1|-|TRBD1
CASSQRQGNTGELFF
TGCGCCAGCAGCCAGAGACAGGGGAACACCGGGGAGCTGTTTTTT
>TRBJ2-3|TRBV6-2/TRBV6-3|-|TRBD2
CASSYFLAGIDTQYF
TGTGCCAGCAGTTACTTCCTAGCGGGTATCGATACGCAGTATTTT
>TRBJ2-1|TRBV3-1/TRBV3-2|-|TRBD2
CASSPGLAGVKNNEQFF
TGTGCCAGCAGCCCCGGACTAGCGGGAGTTAAAAACAATGAGCAGTTCTTC
>TRBJ2-2|TRBV10-2|-|-
CASSSFTFTTGELFF
TGCGCCAGCAGTTCATTTACCTTCACAACCGGGGAGCTGTTTTTT
>TRBJ1-2|TRBV2|-|-
CASSETGLYGYTF
TGTGCCAGCAGTGAGACAGGCCTATATGGCTACACCTTC
>TRBJ2-7|TRBV10-1|-|TRBD1
CASSEAGGEQYF
TGCGCCAGCAGTGAGGCAGGGGGAGAGCAGTACTTC
>TRBJ1-3|TRBV4-1|-|-
CASSSGTFSGNTIYF
TGCGCCAGCAGCTCGGGTACTTTTTCTGGAAACACCATATATTTT
>TRBJ1-6|TRBV21-1|-|-
CASSKPGEDSPLHF
TGTGCCAGCAGCAAACCCGGGGAGGATTCACCCCTCCACTTT
>TRBJ1-1|TRBV27|-|-
CASSLRVMNTEAFF
TGTGCCAGCAGTTTGAGGGTAATGAACACTGAAGCTTTCTTT
>TRBJ2-3|TRBV29-1|-|TRBD1
CSVYHGTGTDTQYF
TGCAGCGTTTATCACGGGACAGGGACGGATACGCAGTATTTT
>TRBJ2-1|TRBV7-2|-|TRBD2
CASSLDSSGMDQFF
TGTGCCAGCAGCTTAGATTCTAGCGGGATGGATCAGTTCTTC
>TRBJ2-5|TRBV19|-|TRBD1
CASSADRDSPPETQYF
TGTGCCAGTAGTGCAGACCGGGACAGCCCCCCAGAGACCCAGTACTTC
>TRBJ2-7|TRBV2|-|TRBD2
CASRGLAGGAYEQYF
TGTGCCAGCAGGGGACTAGCGGGAGGTGCCTACGAGCAGTACTTC
>TRBJ1-5|TRBV7-2|-|-
CASSFTPSNQPQHF
TGTGCCAGCAGCTTCACTCCTAGCAATCAGCCCCAGCATTTT
>TRBJ2-4|TRBV11-2|-|TRBD1
CASSSNRGQKNIQYF
TGTGCCAGCAGCTCAAACAGGGGGCAGAAAAACATTCAGTACTTC
>TRBJ1-1|TRBV4-2|-|-
CASSQDYGRLNTEAFF
TGTGCCAGCAGCCAAGATTACGGCAGGCTGAACACTGAAGCTTTCTTT
>TRBJ1-3|TRBV19|-|TRBD1
CASSIGDRVRWWYF
TGTGCCAGTAGTATTGGGGACAGGGTTCGTTGGTGGTATTTT
>TRBJ2-3|TRBV28|-|TRBD1
CASRPGQGEDTQYF
TGTGCCAGCAGGCCGGGACAGGGGGAAGATACGCAGTATTTT
>TRBJ1-2|TRBV27|-|-
CATKSSWGVDGYTF
TGTGCCACCAAGAGTTCATGGGGAGTTGATGGCTACACCTTC
>TRBJ2-1|TRBV5-1|-|TRBD2
CASRTSGAYNEQFF
TGCGCCAGCAGGACTAGCGGAGCCTACAATGAGCAGTTCTTC
>TRBJ1-6|TRBV6-5|few|-
CASTFTGYNSPLHF
TGTGCCAGCACCTTTACAGGGTATAATTCACCCCTCCACTTT
>TRBJ2-1|TRBV7-8|-|-
CASSLAGSSYNEQFF
TGTGCCAGCAGCTTAGCCGGGAGCTCCTACAATGAGCAGTTCTTC
>TRBJ1-5|TRBV28|-|TRBD1
CASSLLPRTGASNQPQHF
TGTGCCAGCAGTTTACTCCCTCGGACAGGGGCCAGCAATCAGCCCCAGCATTTT
>TRBJ1-5|TRBV19|-|-
CASSIGNRVQPQHF
TGTGCCAGTAGTATCGGGAACAGGGTCCAGCCCCAGCATTTT
>TRBJ2-5|TRBV4-1|once|TRBD2
CASSQGLAGGETQYF
TGCGCCAGCAGCCAAGGACTAGCGGGAGGGGAGACCCAGTACTTC
>TRBJ1-1|TRBV2|-|-
CASRGRPNTEAFF
TGTGCCAGCAGGGGCAGACCGAACACTGAAGCTTTCTTT
>TRBJ2-5|TRBV28|once|-
CASSFGAGQETQYF
TGTGCCAGCAGTTTTGGGGCCGGGCAAGAGACCCAGTACTTC
>TRBJ2-3|TRBV7-9|-|-
CASSFADTQYF
TGTGCCAGCAGCTTCGCAGATACGCAGTATTTT
>TRBJ1-1|TRBV7-2|-|-
CASSGQLMNTEAFF
TGTGCCAGCAGCGGACAGTTAATGAACACTGAAGCTTTCTTT
>TRBJ1-1|TRBV7-2|few|-
CASSLPPGGDWLNTEAFF
TGTGCCAGCAGCTTACCACCTGGGGGCGATTGGTTGAACACTGAAGCTTTCTTT
>TRBJ2-3|TRBV5-8|-|TRBD2
CASTPWASGSTDTQYF
TGTGCCAGCACTCCTTGGGCTAGCGGAAGCACAGATACGCAGTATTTT
>TRBJ1-3|TRBV6-5|few|-
CASSYSSNSGNTIYF
TGTGCCAGCAGTTACTCGTCCAATTCTGGAAACACCATATATTTT
>TRBJ2-5|TRBV18|-|-
CASSPGATGGTQYF
TGTGCCAGCTCACCAGGGGCGACCGGTGGGACCCAGTACTTC
>TRBJ2-5|TRBV10-3|-|TRBD1
CAIGRAGGHETQYF
TGTGCCATTGGGCGGGCAGGGGGACATGAGACCCAGTACTTC
>TRBJ2-1|TRBV3-1/TRBV3-2|-|-
CASNGQGGVNRNEQFF
TGTGCCAGCAACGGACAGGGAGGGGTAAATAGGAATGAGCAGTTCTTC
>TRBJ2-1|TRBV19|-|-
CASSGVIAIYNEQFF
TGTGCCTCCTCGGGGGTGATAGCCATTTACAATGAGCAGTTCTTC
>TRBJ2-4|TRBV19|-|-
CASSISLQGDIQYF
TGTGCCAGTAGTATTTCCTTACAGGGTGACATTCAGTACTTC
>TRBJ2-1|TRBV7-2|-|-
CASSPLGGVHNEQFF
TGTGCCAGCAGCCCCTTGGGGGGTGTTCACAATGAGCAGTTCTTC
>TRBJ2-7|TRBV6-6|-|TRBD1
CASSYPDRAEQYF
TGTGCCAGCAGTTACCCTGACAGGGCGGAGCAGTACTTC
>TRBJ1-2|TRBV7-9|-|TRBD1
CASSFRDRVVSYTF
TGTGCCAGCAGCTTCCGGGACAGGGTTGTTAGCTACACCTTC
>TRBJ1-4|TRBV5-1|-|TRBD1
CASSYGTGGPSGEKLFF
TGCGCCAGCAGCTACGGGACAGGGGGCCCGAGCGGAGAAAAACTGTTTTTT
>TRBJ2-3|TRBV5-1|-|-
CASMTGGISTDTQYF
TGCGCCAGCATGACCGGAGGGATTAGCACAGATACGCAGTATTTT
>TRBJ2-3|TRBV30|once|TRBD1
CAWRARDRGFPDTQYF
TGTGCCTGGAGGGCCCGGGACAGGGGTTTTCCAGATACGCAGTATTTT
>TRBJ2-7|TRBV7-8|-|TRBD2
CASSLFGGRSSNEQYF
TGTGCCAGCAGCTTGTTTGGCGGGAGGTCGTCGAACGAGCAGTACTTC